This T cell receptor (beta chain) was obtained from a study of OX40 agonist ivuxolimab in advanced cancers. Germline V gene lookup returns CDR1 SQVTM and CDR2 ANQGSEA. V gave up 6 bases and J gave up 2 bases, with 15 bases separating them. The CDR3 contains 14 residues. Assay: immunoSEQ multiplex PCR; the TCRdb copy retains only in-frame clones and omits some. The sample holds tens of thousands of clones, approximately 91% seen once. The chain combines TRBV29-1 with TRBJ2-3; tentative D call: TRBD2 (6 bases). The TCR was taken from an adult with an advanced solid tumor such as melanoma, head and neck, liver or kidney cancer. The starting material was CD4+ or CD8+ T cells sorted from blood, obtained in a trial of the OX40 agonist ivuxolimab. CDR3 nucleotide sequence: TGCAGCGTCCGGGACTTAGCCTCCACAGATACGCAGTATTTT. It is translated as CSVRDLASTDTQYF.